These T cell receptor beta chains were read from a single sample in a study of cytomegalovirus exposure and HLA in healthy donors. The repertoire was sequenced with immunoSEQ multiplex PCR; TCRdb's copy has only in-frame clones and lacks some. This table holds roughly 100,000 clones, 83% found once. The sample was PBMCs. These receptors all come from a man between 18 and 29 years old in good health and CMV-seronegative. Each CDR3 is given with its conserved first and last residue. A D gene is named only where the DNA matches it firmly. Clone size appears in some rows only: once, few, many, or a class for an expanded clone.

CDR3nt	CDR3aa	len	d_gene	v_gene	j_gene	abundance
TGCAGCGCCTACACGGACAGGCGCCGTCACACTGAAGCTTTCTTT	CSAYTDRRRHTEAFF	15	TRBD1	TRBV29-1	TRBJ1-1	.
TGCGCCAGCAGCCAAGATGAGCCCTACACCGGGGAGCTGTTTTTT	CASSQDEPYTGELFF	15	.	TRBV4-3	TRBJ2-2	.
TGTGCCAGCAGCGGGGGACTAGTACGAGAGACCCAGTACTTC	CASSGGLVRETQYF	14	TRBD2	TRBV6-1	TRBJ2-5	few
TGTGCCAGCAGTTCCGTCAGGGGTGTTAGTGAAGCTTTCTTT	CASSSVRGVSEAFF	14	.	TRBV27	TRBJ1-1	.
TGCAGTGCCCCAGAGCAGTACTTC	CSAPEQYF	8	.	TRBV20-1	TRBJ2-7	.
TGCGCCAGCAGCCAAGAAGGACTAGCGGATTCGGCAGTCAATGAGCAGTTCTTC	CASSQEGLADSAVNEQFF	18	TRBD2	TRBV4-3	TRBJ2-1	.
TGTGCCAGCAGCTCTAGCGGGAACGAGCAGTACTTC	CASSSSGNEQYF	12	TRBD2	TRBV7-3	TRBJ2-7	once
TGCAGCGTTGAAGCGGGGGGAGGGGCAGATACGCAGTATTTT	CSVEAGGGADTQYF	14	TRBD2	TRBV29-1	TRBJ2-3	.
TGTGCCAGCAGTGACGGCCCGGGGTACGGCGAGCAGTACTTC	CASSDGPGYGEQYF	14	.	TRBV6-4	TRBJ2-7	.
TGTTCCAGCAGCTTTTACTGGGACAGAGAAGAGACCCAGTACTTC	CSSSFYWDREETQYF	15	TRBD1	TRBV7-9	TRBJ2-5	.
TGTGCCGGGGGGGGGAGGGGGAAGACCCAGTACTTC	CAGGGRGKTQYF	12	.	TRBV6-5	TRBJ2-5	.
TGTGCCAGCAGTGTAGGGACAGGAGGAGAGCCCCAGCATTTT	CASSVGTGGEPQHF	14	TRBD1	TRBV28	TRBJ1-5	.
TGTGCCAGCAGTGAAGGGGACAGGGTCTACGAGCAGTACTTC	CASSEGDRVYEQYF	14	TRBD1	TRBV6-1	TRBJ2-7	.
TGTGCCAGCAGTTTATACCAAGTCAATCAGGGAAGACTGTTTTTT	CASSLYQVNQGRLFF	15	.	TRBV28	TRBJ1-4	.
TGTGCCAGCAACACACAACAGGGGGCCACCTACGAGCAGTACTTC	CASNTQQGATYEQYF	15	TRBD1	TRBV7-9	TRBJ2-7	.
TGTGCCAGCAGTGAACCGGGACAGGGAAGAGAACAGCCCCAGCATTTT	CASSEPGQGREQPQHF	16	TRBD1	TRBV6-1	TRBJ1-5	.
TGTGCCAGCAGTTTGAGTCTAGCGGGAGTGGGGTGGCATGAGCAGTTCTTC	CASSLSLAGVGWHEQFF	17	TRBD2	TRBV28	TRBJ2-1	.
TGTGCCATCCGGGGGGGGGACACTGAAGCTTTCTTT	CAIRGGDTEAFF	12	.	TRBV10-3	TRBJ1-1	once
TGTGCCAGCAGCGAGGGTGAGGGGAGGCGCGGCTACACCTTC	CASSEGEGRRGYTF	14	.	TRBV9	TRBJ1-2	few
TGTGCCAGTAGTATGGGCGGACAGAACAATCAGCCCCAGCATTTT	CASSMGGQNNQPQHF	15	.	TRBV19	TRBJ1-5	.
TGTGCCAGCAGCTTCTGGACTAGCGGGAGTAATGAGCAGTTCTTC	CASSFWTSGSNEQFF	15	TRBD2	TRBV7-2	TRBJ2-1	.
TGTGCCAGCAGCCTTAGGGGCGGCAGCTCCTACAATGAGCAGTTCTTC	CASSLRGGSSYNEQFF	16	.	TRBV7-3	TRBJ2-1	.
TGTGCCAGCAGCGTGGGGACAGGGGGGGCCTACGAGCAGTACTTC	CASSVGTGGAYEQYF	15	TRBD1	TRBV27	TRBJ2-7	.
TGTGCCAGCAGCTTGGAGGTGACGGGCAATGAGCAGTTCTTC	CASSLEVTGNEQFF	14	.	TRBV5-4	TRBJ2-1	.
TGTGCCAGTAGTATTACTAGCGGTGACTGGGGAGAGACCCAGTACTTC	CASSITSGDWGETQYF	16	TRBD2	TRBV19	TRBJ2-5	few
TGTGCCAGCAGCTTTACAGGGCAGCCCCAGCATTTT	CASSFTGQPQHF	12	.	TRBV7-6	TRBJ1-5	.
TGTGCCATCAGTGAGGCACAGGTCTCCACTAATGAAAAACTGTTTTTT	CAISEAQVSTNEKLFF	16	.	TRBV10-3	TRBJ1-4	.
TGTGCCATCTCCGGGACAGGGACCTACGAGCAGTACTTC	CAISGTGTYEQYF	13	TRBD1	TRBV6-1	TRBJ2-7	.
TGTGCCAGCAGTGAAGACAGCCTTGCAACTAATGAAAAACTGTTTTTT	CASSEDSLATNEKLFF	16	.	TRBV6-1	TRBJ1-4	.
TGCGCCAGCAGCCCCTGGGGGGGGTCCAATGAGCAGTTCTTC	CASSPWGGSNEQFF	14	TRBD2	TRBV4-1	TRBJ2-1	few
TGTGCCAGCAGCTTGGGACCGCGTCAGGACTATGGCTACACCTTC	CASSLGPRQDYGYTF	15	.	TRBV5-8	TRBJ1-2	.
TGTGCCAGCAGGCGGGGTGGGCCCCAGCATTTT	CASRRGGPQHF	11	.	TRBV28	TRBJ1-5	.
TGTGCCAGCAGTGGCGGGAGCACAGATACGCAGTATTTT	CASSGGSTDTQYF	13	.	TRBV6-4	TRBJ2-3	many
TGTGCTAGTGTCCTGAGCGGGAGGGTAGACGAGCAGTACTTC	CASVLSGRVDEQYF	14	TRBD2	TRBV12-5	TRBJ2-7	many
TGTGCCAGCTCACCATTCGATGCGGGCACAGATACGCAGTATTTT	CASSPFDAGTDTQYF	15	.	TRBV18	TRBJ2-3	.
TGTGCCAGTAGTGTCCGACAGGGTAGGGATGAAAAACTGTTTTTT	CASSVRQGRDEKLFF	15	TRBD1	TRBV19	TRBJ1-4	.
TGTGCCAGCAGTTTAGCGGGACAGGGCAGCGGGAACTCCTACAATGAGCAGTTCTTC	CASSLAGQGSGNSYNEQFF	19	TRBD1	TRBV28	TRBJ2-1	.
TGTGCCATCTCGTCTCCGGGATCCTATGGCTACACCTTC	CAISSPGSYGYTF	13	.	TRBV10-3	TRBJ1-2	.
TGTGCCAGCCAAATGGGACAGACTTATGGCTACACCTTC	CASQMGQTYGYTF	13	TRBD1	TRBV6-1	TRBJ1-2	.
TGCGCCAGCAGCCAAGTGGGAGGGGATCGTACGCAGTATTTT	CASSQVGGDRTQYF	14	TRBD2	TRBV4-1	TRBJ2-3	.
TGTGCCAGTAGTCCCCAAGGGGAAGGTCTGTCCGAGCAGTACTTC	CASSPQGEGLSEQYF	15	.	TRBV19	TRBJ2-7	.
TGTGCCAGCAGTTTATCCTACGGGAACACTGAAGCTTTCTTT	CASSLSYGNTEAFF	14	.	TRBV27	TRBJ1-1	.
TGTGCCAGCAGCTTGACTCTGGGGCAGAACACTGAAGCTTTCTTT	CASSLTLGQNTEAFF	15	.	TRBV5-6	TRBJ1-1	.
TGTGCCAGCAGCCCCGAGCCGGGGAACACCGGGGAGCTGTTTTTT	CASSPEPGNTGELFF	15	.	TRBV7-8	TRBJ2-2	.
TGTGCCAGCAACCCCCAGGGGGCAGGTGGAAACACCATATATTTT	CASNPQGAGGNTIYF	15	TRBD1	TRBV7-8	TRBJ1-3	.
TGTGCCTGGAGTCCTCACAGAAATCAGCCCCAGCATTTT	CAWSPHRNQPQHF	13	.	TRBV30	TRBJ1-5	.
TGTGCCAGCAGCTGGACTAGCGGGAGCACTGAGCAGTTCTTC	CASSWTSGSTEQFF	14	TRBD2	TRBV5-8	TRBJ2-1	.
TGTGCCATCAGTGAGTCGACGATTGGGGGCCCTGTCTTT	CAISESTIGGPVF	13	.	TRBV10-3	TRBJ1-1	.
TGCGCCAGTAGAAGGACAGGGGCTAGAAACACCATATATTTT	CASRRTGARNTIYF	14	TRBD1	TRBV10-1	TRBJ1-3	.
TGTGCTAGTGGAGCCGGGACAGGGGGCGTCGGGGAGCTGTTTTTT	CASGAGTGGVGELFF	15	TRBD1	TRBV12-5	TRBJ2-2	.
TGTGCCAGCAGTCGGACAGGGGAATATGGCTACACCTTC	CASSRTGEYGYTF	13	TRBD1	TRBV28	TRBJ1-2	.
TGTGCCATCAGTGAGGGCGGGGGAGCCTACGAGCAGTACTTC	CAISEGGGAYEQYF	14	TRBD2	TRBV10-3	TRBJ2-7	.